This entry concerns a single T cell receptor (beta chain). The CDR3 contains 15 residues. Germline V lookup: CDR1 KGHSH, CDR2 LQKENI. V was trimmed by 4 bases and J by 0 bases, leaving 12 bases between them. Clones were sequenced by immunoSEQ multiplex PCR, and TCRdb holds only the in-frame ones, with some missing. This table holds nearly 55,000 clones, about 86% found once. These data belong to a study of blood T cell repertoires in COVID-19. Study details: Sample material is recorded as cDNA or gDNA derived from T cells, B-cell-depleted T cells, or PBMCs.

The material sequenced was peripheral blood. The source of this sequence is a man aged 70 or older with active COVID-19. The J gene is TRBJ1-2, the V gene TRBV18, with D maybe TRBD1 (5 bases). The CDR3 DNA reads TGTGCCAGCTCACTCGACAGACGTGCTAACTATGGCTACACCTTC. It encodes CASSLDRRANYGYTF. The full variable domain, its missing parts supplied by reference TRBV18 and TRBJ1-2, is NAGVMQNPRHLVRRRGQEARLRCSPMKGHSHVYWYRQLPEEGLKFMVYLQKENIIDESGMPKERFSAEFPKEGPSILRIQQVVRGDSAAYFCASSLDRRANYGYTFGSGTRLTVV.